This TCR beta chain was captured by sequencing in a study of cytomegalovirus exposure and HLA in healthy donors. Study-level information: The study's early data release held about 85 million unique TCRs from HLA-typed donors.

Germline V CDR1 and CDR2: PRHDT, FYEKMQ (reference sequence). V was shortened by 5 bases and J by 2 bases, with 13 bases between the two germline ends. The CDR3 runs 14 residues. Notes on the study in general: The authors later linked a missense DCLRE1C variant to TCR beta V- and J-gene trimming. Another analysis was done later, and it associated 15,000 or so TCR beta sequences with HLA alleles at 0.05 false discovery rate. Reportedly, HLA-A and HLA-B alleles of most subjects were accurately predicted from TCR beta.

Regarding this clone: The target antigen is unknown.

Vbeta (60) and Jbeta (13) primers were used in the PCR. Only in-frame clones appear in the TCRdb table, and some are missing; sequencing was by immunoSEQ multiplex PCR. This sample carries around 150,000 clones, 70% to 90% of them seen once, and the ten largest clones take almost 9.5%. The sequence was collected from a man aged 18 to 29 in good health and CMV-seropositive. This rearrangement joins TRBV13 to TRBJ2-7; the D gene is possibly TRBD1 (5 bases). Sequencing was performed on PBMCs. The CDR3 is CASSVRADPYEQYF. The CDR3 DNA reads TGTGCCAGCAGCGTCAGGGCAGACCCCTACGAGCAGTACTTC. Based on the CDR3 plus reference TRBV13 and TRBJ2-7, the full variable domain is AAGVIQSPRHLIKEKRETATLKCYPIPRHDTVYWYQQGPGQDPQFLISFYEKMQSDKGSIPDRFSAQQFSDYHSELNMSSLELGDSALYFCASSVRADPYEQYFGPGTRLTVT.